This TCR beta chain was sequenced in a study of cytomegalovirus exposure and HLA in healthy donors. The study's findings and limits: Accurate HLA-A and HLA-B prediction from TCR beta sequences was reported for most subjects. Sequencing depth roughly uniform across donors was assumed in presence/absence analyses. Immune exposure information comprised only CMV serostatus.

In germline, CDR1 is MNHEY, CDR2 SVGAGI. The CDR3 covers 12 residues. V lost 10 bases and J 4 bases, leaving 12 bases between the germline ends. In regard to this clone: What it recognizes is unknown.

The PCR made use of 60 Vbeta and 13 Jbeta primers. Libraries were prepared by immunoSEQ multiplex PCR; TCRdb keeps only in-frame clonotypes and omits some of them. The data hold 210,000 or so clones, with more than 60% observed a single time. Sequencing input: PBMCs. This chain connects TRBV6-5 to TRBJ2-3; the D is unclear. This sequence was found in a girl aged 2-9 years in good health and CMV-seronegative. The CDR3 nucleotides are TGTGCCACGACTCGTGACTCAGATACGCAGTATTTT. Translating gives CATTRDSDTQYF.